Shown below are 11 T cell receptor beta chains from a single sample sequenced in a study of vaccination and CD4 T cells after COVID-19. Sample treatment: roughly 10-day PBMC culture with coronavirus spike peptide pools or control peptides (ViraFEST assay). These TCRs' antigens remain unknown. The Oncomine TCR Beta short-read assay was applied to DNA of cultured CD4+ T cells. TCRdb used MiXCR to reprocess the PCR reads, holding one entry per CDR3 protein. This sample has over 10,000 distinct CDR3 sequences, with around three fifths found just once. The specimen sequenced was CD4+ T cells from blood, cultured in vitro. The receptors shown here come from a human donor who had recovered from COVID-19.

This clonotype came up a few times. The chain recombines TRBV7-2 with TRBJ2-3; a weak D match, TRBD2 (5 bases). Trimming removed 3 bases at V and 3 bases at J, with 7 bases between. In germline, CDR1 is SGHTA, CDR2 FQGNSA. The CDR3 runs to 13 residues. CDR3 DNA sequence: TGTGCCAGCAGCTTCCTAGCTACAGATACGCAGTATTTT. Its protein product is CASSFLATDTQYF.

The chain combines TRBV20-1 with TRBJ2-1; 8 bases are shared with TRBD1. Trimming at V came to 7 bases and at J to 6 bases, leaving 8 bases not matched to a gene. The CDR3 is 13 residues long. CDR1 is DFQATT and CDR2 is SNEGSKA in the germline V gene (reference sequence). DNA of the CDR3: TGCAGTGAGACCGGGACAGGCCTCAATGAGCAGTTCTTC. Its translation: CSETGTGLNEQFF.

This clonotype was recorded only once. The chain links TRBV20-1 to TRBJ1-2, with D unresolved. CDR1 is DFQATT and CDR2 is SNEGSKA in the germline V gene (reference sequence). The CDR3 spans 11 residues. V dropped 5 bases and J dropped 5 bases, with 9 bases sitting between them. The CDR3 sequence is CSARTDYGYTF. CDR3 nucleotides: TGCAGTGCTCGGACGGATTATGGCTACACCTTC.

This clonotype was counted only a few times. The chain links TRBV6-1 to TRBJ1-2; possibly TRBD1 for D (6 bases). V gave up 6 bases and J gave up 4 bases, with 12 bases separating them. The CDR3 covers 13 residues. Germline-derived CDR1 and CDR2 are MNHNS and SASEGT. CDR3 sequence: CASSPGTSYGYTF. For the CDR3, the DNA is TGTGCCAGCAGCCCAGGGACATCCTATGGCTACACCTTC.

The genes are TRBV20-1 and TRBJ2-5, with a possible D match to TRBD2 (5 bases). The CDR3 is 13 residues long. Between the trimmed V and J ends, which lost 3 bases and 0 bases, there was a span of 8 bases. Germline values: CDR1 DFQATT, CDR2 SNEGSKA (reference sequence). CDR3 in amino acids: CSASGEYQETQYF. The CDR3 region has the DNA TGCAGTGCTAGCGGGGAGTACCAAGAGACCCAGTACTTC.

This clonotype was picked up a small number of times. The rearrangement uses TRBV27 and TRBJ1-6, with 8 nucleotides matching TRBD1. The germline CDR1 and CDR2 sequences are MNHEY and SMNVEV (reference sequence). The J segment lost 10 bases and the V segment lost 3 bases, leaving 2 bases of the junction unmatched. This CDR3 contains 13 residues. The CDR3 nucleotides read TGTGCCAGCAGTTTTGACAGGGGATCACCCCTCCACTTT. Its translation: CASSFDRGSPLHF.

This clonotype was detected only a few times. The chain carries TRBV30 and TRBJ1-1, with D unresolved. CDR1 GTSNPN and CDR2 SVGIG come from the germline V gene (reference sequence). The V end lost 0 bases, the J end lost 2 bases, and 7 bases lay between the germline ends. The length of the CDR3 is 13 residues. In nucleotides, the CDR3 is TGTGCCTGGAGTGTACACCCTAACACTGAAGCTTTCTTT. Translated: CAWSVHPNTEAFF.

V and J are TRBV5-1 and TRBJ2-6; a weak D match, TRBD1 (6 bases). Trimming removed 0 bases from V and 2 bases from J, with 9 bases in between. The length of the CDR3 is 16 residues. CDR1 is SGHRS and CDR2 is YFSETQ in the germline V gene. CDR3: CASSLETGPGANVLTF. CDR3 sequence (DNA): TGCGCCAGCAGCTTGGAGACAGGCCCTGGGGCCAACGTCCTGACTTTC.

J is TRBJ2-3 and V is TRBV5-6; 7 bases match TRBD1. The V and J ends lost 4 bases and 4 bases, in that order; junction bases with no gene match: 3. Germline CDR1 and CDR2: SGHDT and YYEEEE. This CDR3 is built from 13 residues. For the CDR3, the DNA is TGTGCCAGCAGCCCCGACAGGGCAGATACGCAGTATTTT. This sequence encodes CASSPDRADTQYF. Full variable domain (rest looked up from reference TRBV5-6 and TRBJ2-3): DAGVTQSPTHLIKTRGQQVTLRCSPKSGHDTVSWYQQALGQGPQFIFQYYEEEERQRGNFPDRFSGHQFPNYSSELNVNALLLGDSALYLCASSPDRADTQYFGPGTRLTVL.

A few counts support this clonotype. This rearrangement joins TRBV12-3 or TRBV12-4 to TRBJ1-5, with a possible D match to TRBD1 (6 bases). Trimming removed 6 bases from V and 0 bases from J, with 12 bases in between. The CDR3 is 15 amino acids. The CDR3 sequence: CASSLGGGSNQPQHF. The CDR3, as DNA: TGTGCCAGCAGCTTGGGAGGGGGTAGCAATCAGCCCCAGCATTTT.

This CDR3 reads CASSNLVSGTSTDTQYF. In DNA form, the CDR3 reads TGTGCCAGCAGTAACCTCGTTAGCGGGACAAGCACAGATACGCAGTATTTT. This chain links TRBV6-1 with TRBJ2-3; TRBD2 matches 8 bases. The CDR3 is 17 amino acids. Per germline, CDR1 MNHNS and CDR2 SASEGT. V lost 5 bases to trimming and J lost 0 bases; unmatched junction nucleotides: 10.